The 8 T cell receptor beta chains reported below all come from one sample, sequenced in a study of T cells in Graves' hyperthyroidism and ophthalmopathy. RNA transcripts yielded amplified TCR beta CDR3 regions. TCR CDR3 regions were first amplified by RT-PCR with HTBI primers. TCRdb independently ran MiXCR on the multiplex PCR reads; one entry per CDR3 protein. The sample includes about 840,000 distinct CDR3 sequences, around 39% of them seen just once. Sequenced: blood. The source of these receptors is a man between 18 and 35 years old with Graves' hyperthyroidism.

The chain carries TRBV7-9 and TRBJ2-5; possible D gene TRBD1, 6 bases. The CDR3 loop spans 15 amino acids. Trimming took off 5 bases at V and 2 bases at J, with 15 bases between the two ends. The germline V gene has CDR1 SEHNR and CDR2 FQNEAQ (reference sequence). CDR3 nucleotide sequence: TGTGCCAGCAGCGTAACCGGGACAAGACAAGAGACCCAGTACTTC. Translation: CASSVTGTRQETQYF.

This clonotype has ten or more counts. This rearrangement joins TRBV12-3 or TRBV12-4 to TRBJ1-2, with no clear D. CDR3 length: 13 amino acids. The V gene lost 3 bases and the J gene lost 5 bases, with 10 bases spanning the gap. The CDR3 DNA sequence: TGTGCCAGCAGTTTGCACAGAGGTTATGGCTACACCTTC. Encoded protein: CASSLHRGYGYTF.

The chain employs TRBV28 and TRBJ2-7, with D uncertain. CDR3 length: 12 amino acids. Looked up from germline, CDR1 is MDHEN and CDR2 is SYDVKM. V lost 4 bases and J lost 7, with 11 bases in between. The CDR3 reads CASSWAKGEQYF. DNA of the CDR3: TGTGCCAGCAGTTGGGCCAAGGGAGAGCAGTACTTC.

This chain joins TRBV24-1 and TRBJ2-1, with D uncertain. Trimming took off 0 bases at V and 5 bases at J, with 7 bases between the two ends. Germline CDR1 is KGHDR and CDR2 is SFDVKD. This CDR3 region has 14 residues. The CDR3, as DNA: TGTGCCACCAGTGATTTGCAAGGAAACAATGAGCAGTTCTTC. Its protein product is CATSDLQGNNEQFF.

The chain carries TRBV9 and TRBJ2-2, with 9 bases aligning to TRBD1. V was clipped by 6 bases and J by 8 bases; unmatched bases: 8. The germline gives CDR1 SGDLS, CDR2 YYNGEE. The CDR3 runs 14 residues. CDR3 region: CASTKDRGIGELFF. The CDR3 coding sequence is TGTGCCAGCACAAAGGACAGGGGAATAGGGGAGCTGTTTTTT.

This clonotype was seen a few times. The CDR3: CAGGQGNSGANVLTF. CDR3 nucleotide sequence: TGTGCCGGAGGACAGGGGAACTCTGGGGCCAACGTCCTGACTTTC. The chain employs TRBV6-5 and TRBJ2-6, with 9 nucleotides matching TRBD1. Trimming removed 11 bases from V and 0 bases from J; junction bases left unmatched: 5. The CDR3 loop spans 15 amino acids. The V gene's germline CDR1 is MNHEY and CDR2 SVGAGI.

To note about this clonotype: One end of the junction varies from germline; a read error may be responsible. The chain uses TRBV14 and TRBJ1-1; weak D call: TRBD1 (5 bases). The germline gives CDR1 SGHDN, CDR2 FVKESK. The CDR3 length is 16 residues. The CDR3 DNA is TGCGCCAGCAGCCAACAAAGGGGAGCGGTGAACACTGAAGCTTTCTTT. Translation gives CASSQQRGAVNTEAFF.

The chain has TRBV25-1 and TRBJ1-1, with D unresolved. Per the germline V gene, CDR1 is MGHDK and CDR2 is SYGVNS. V lost 6 bases and J lost 3, with 11 bases in between. This CDR3 spans 13 amino acids. The CDR3 protein is CASSLKRDTEAFF. The CDR3 region has the DNA TGTGCCAGCAGCCTTAAAAGGGACACTGAAGCTTTCTTT.